This TCR beta chain is drawn from a study of cytomegalovirus exposure and HLA in healthy donors (dated by TCRdb to the late 2010s). Describing the broader study: A later analysis indicated that the roughly 120 validation repertoires were generated on the platform also employed for the 600 to 750 repertoires of the first cohort. A separate validation cohort of about 110 different subjects was used in addition to the 666-subject first cohort. To predict cytomegalovirus infection status, the study combined high-throughput TCR immunosequencing, statistical association of individual TCRs with disease status, and machine learning. The aim of the study was to test whether cataloging public T cell receptors could identify signatures of past pathogen exposure.

Library prep was done by the immunoSEQ multiplex PCR assay. From the authors' description of their analysis: A statistical classification framework was built to diagnose cytomegalovirus status from the catalog of TCR beta chain sequences. This immuneACCESS table, as held by TCRdb, lists in-frame sequences with V and J called but not all clones. Of the missing ones, under half trace to an unresolved V gene in checked studies; the others have no known cause. V and J calls and clone size are copied from that table; D and trimming were computed from the DNA. The table for this sample lists about 190,000 clones; around 84% of them were counted only once. The ten largest make up around 6.7% of the sample. Turning to this clone: Its antigen is still unknown. Within one base of it there is no much larger clone, and no base qualities were kept.

Donors formed part of the validation cohort, which comprised approximately 130 subjects and was distinct from the first cohort of under 850 subjects. CDR1 and CDR2, per the germline V gene, are SNHLY and FYNNEI. The junction carries 12 bases between V and J, which are trimmed by 9 bases and 0 bases respectively. The CDR3, from cysteine to phenylalanine, totals 14 residues. Only the CDR3 DNA stays, 42 bases, in frame from base 1. The study at large found these results: In vitro tests confirmed that a few of the cytomegalovirus-associated TCR beta chains recognize cytomegalovirus antigens. The classifier was reported to diagnose cytomegalovirus status with high specificity and sensitivity in both the original cohort and the validation cohort. In the study, about 150 TCR beta chains were listed as associated with cytomegalovirus. A later analysis had no HLA typing for the validation cohort, so co-occurrence there was scored across all 130 or so repertoires. Most TCR sequences were seen in very few donors, while some public TCRs were found in many individuals. The authors suggested that the approach could potentially be extended to other disease states and immunological phenotypes. Subsequent analysis determined that TCRs grouped into clusters in the first cohort also showed a tendency toward co-occurrence across the 90 to 150 validation repertoires, and 90% to 95% of cluster scores exceeded 0.

The receptor was derived from a man aged 18-30 years in good health and CMV-seropositive. The receptor chain draws on TRBV2 and TRBJ2-1; TRBD2 is perhaps the D gene, given 6 matching bases. The material sequenced was PBMCs. The CDR3 in this case is CASSGLSSYNEQFF. The nucleotide sequence reads TGTGCCAGTTCGGGACTTAGCTCCTACAATGAGCAGTTCTTC.